This TCR beta chain was recorded in a study of CD8 T cells in ankylosing spondylitis. Study-wide results and caveats: A TCR beta motif of roughly 8 highly homologous variants appeared characteristic of ankylosing spondylitis blood.

In the case of this clonotype: Its antigen remains unknown.

TCRdb recomputed calls from the 5' RACE reads with MiXCR, one row per CDR3 protein. The sample comprises hundreds of thousands of distinct CDR3 sequences, 12% of which are singletons, and 0.45% to 0.6% rests with the top ten. V was clipped by 4 bases and J by 12 bases; unmatched bases: 17. Germline assignment: CDR1 MNHEY and CDR2 SVGAGI. The CDR3 runs to 15 residues. V usage is TRBV6-5 and J usage is TRBJ2-7, with 8 bases identical to TRBD1. This clonotype originated in a male donor with ankylosing spondylitis. The sequenced material came from blood, either unsorted or a sorted T cell fraction (not recorded which). The CDR3 bases are TGTGCCAGCAGTTGGACAGGGCGGACCCGTTCACGCTGGTACTTC. Protein product: CASSWTGRTRSRWYF.